This T cell receptor (beta chain) emerged from a study of naive and memory T cell subsets. Whole-blood samples were more than 2 ml of peripheral blood from healthy adult volunteers. TCR cDNA received a 3' ligated oligonucleotide that carried a UMI. A remark on this clonotype: The antigen is not known. A much larger clone lies one base from this, so it may be a read error.

Between the trimmed V and J ends, which lost 4 bases and 5 bases, there was a span of 20 bases. CDR1 is SGHVS and CDR2 is FQNEAQ in the germline V gene. The CDR3 has 16 amino acids. Study-level results: This RNA-based method may be sensitive to activation-related transcript changes.

Reverse transcription of blood and skin TCR RNA was primed at alpha and beta constant regions. Amplification of ligated cDNA took four PCR rounds with SP2 and nested alpha and beta constant primers. One entry per CDR3 protein results from TCRdb running MiXCR on the 5' RACE reads. The profile shows about 22,000 distinct CDR3 sequences, less than 5% of them singletons. The TCR was taken from a male donor in good health. This chain joins TRBV7-8 and TRBJ2-5; D is undetermined. CDR3 sequence (DNA): TGTGCCAGCAGCTCCCGCGACTGGTGGGATAAGGAGACCCAGTACTTC. This gives the protein CASSSRDWWDKETQYF.